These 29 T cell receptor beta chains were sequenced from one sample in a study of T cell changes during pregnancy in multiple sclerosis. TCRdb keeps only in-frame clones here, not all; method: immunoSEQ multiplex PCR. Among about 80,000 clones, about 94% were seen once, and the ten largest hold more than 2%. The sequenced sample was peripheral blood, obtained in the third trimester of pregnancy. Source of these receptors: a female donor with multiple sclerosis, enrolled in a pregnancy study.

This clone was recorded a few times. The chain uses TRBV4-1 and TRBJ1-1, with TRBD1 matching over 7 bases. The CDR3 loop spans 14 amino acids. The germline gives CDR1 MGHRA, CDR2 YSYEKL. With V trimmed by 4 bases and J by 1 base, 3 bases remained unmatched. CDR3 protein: CASSPRGENTEAFF. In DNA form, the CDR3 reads TGCGCCAGCAGCCCCAGGGGGGAGAACACTGAAGCTTTCTTT.

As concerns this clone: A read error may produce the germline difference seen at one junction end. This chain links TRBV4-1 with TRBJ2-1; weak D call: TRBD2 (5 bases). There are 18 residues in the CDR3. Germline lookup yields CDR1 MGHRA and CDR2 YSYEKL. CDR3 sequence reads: CASSHPPRAAVIYDEQFF. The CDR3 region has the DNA TGCGCCAGCAGCCATCCCCCGCGGGCAGCCGTAATCTACGATGAGCAGTTCTTC.

CDR3 residues: CASSSSGGAYEQYF. CDR3 coding DNA: TGTGCCAGCAGCTCCTCCGGGGGGGCGTACGAGCAGTACTTC. V gene TRBV7-8 combines with J gene TRBJ2-7, with TRBD2 identical over 8 bases. The CDR3 runs to 14 residues. V lost 4 bases, J lost 4 bases, and 6 bases stayed unmatched. The germline V gene encodes CDR1 SGHVS and CDR2 FQNEAQ.

The CDR3 sequence is CASHRGLSYNSPLHF. The CDR3 bases are TGTGCCAGTCACAGGGGGCTTTCCTATAATTCACCCCTCCACTTT. The chain is built from TRBV19 and TRBJ1-6, with 9 bases aligning to TRBD1. There are 15 residues in the CDR3. Per germline, CDR1 LNHDA and CDR2 SQIVND (reference sequence). Trimming took 8 bases from V and 1 from J; bases not matched to a gene: 3. The whole variable domain, filled in from reference TRBV19 and TRBJ1-6, reads DGGITQSPKYLFRKEGQNVTLSCEQNLNHDAMYWYRQDPGQGLRLIYYSQIVNDFQKGDIAEGYSVSREKKESFPLTVTSAQKNPTAFYLCASHRGLSYNSPLHFGNGTRLTVT.

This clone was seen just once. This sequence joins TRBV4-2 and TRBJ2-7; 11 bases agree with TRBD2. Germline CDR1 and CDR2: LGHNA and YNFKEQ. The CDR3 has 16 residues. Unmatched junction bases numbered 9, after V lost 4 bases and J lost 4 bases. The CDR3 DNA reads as TGTGCCAGCAGCCCGACTAGCGGGGCCCCCGGGTACGAGCAGTACTTC. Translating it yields CASSPTSGAPGYEQYF.

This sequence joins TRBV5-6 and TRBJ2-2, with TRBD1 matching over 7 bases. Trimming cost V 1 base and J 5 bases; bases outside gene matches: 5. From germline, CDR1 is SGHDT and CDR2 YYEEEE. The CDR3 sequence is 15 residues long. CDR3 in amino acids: CASSLRDRRTGELFF. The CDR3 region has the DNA TGTGCCAGCAGCTTGAGGGACAGAAGGACCGGGGAGCTGTTTTTT.

The CDR3 region is CATHSGGYQETQYF. Here the CDR3 DNA reads TGCGCCACCCACTCGGGGGGGTACCAAGAGACCCAGTACTTC. V is TRBV5-1 and J is TRBJ2-5, with TRBD2 matching 8 bases. V gave up 9 bases and J gave up 0 bases; unmatched junction bases: 7. CDR1 SGHRS and CDR2 YFSETQ come from the germline V gene. The CDR3 sequence is 14 residues long. Full variable domain (remainder filled in from reference TRBV5-1 and TRBJ2-5): KAGVTQTPRYLIKTRGQQVTLSCSPISGHRSVSWYQQTPGQGLQFLFEYFSETQRNKGNFPGRFSGRQFSNSRSEMNVSTLELGDSALYLCATHSGGYQETQYFGPGTRLLVL.

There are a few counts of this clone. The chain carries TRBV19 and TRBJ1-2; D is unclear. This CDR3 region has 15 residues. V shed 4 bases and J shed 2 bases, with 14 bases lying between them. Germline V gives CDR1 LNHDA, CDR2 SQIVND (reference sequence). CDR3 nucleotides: TGTGCCAGTAGTAGAATTGCGGATCCCAACTATGGCTACACCTTC. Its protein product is CASSRIADPNYGYTF.

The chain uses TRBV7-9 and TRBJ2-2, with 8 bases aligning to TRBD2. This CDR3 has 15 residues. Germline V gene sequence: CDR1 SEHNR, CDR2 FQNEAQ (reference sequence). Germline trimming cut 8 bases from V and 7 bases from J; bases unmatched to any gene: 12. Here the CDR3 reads CASPPARGASGELFF. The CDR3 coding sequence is TGTGCCAGCCCTCCTGCGCGGGGGGCCAGCGGGGAGCTGTTTTTT.

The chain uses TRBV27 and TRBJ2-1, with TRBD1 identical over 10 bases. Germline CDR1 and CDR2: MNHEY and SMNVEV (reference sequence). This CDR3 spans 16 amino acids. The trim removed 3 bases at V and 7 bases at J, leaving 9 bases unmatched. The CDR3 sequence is CASSFLGTGENNEQFF. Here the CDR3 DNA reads TGTGCCAGCAGTTTTCTCGGGACAGGGGAGAATAATGAGCAGTTCTTC.

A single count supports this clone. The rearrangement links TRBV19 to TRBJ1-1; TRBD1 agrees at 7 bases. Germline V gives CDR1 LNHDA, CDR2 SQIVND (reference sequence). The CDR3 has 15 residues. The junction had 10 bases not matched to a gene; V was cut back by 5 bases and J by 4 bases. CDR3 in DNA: TGTGCCAGTAGTTTTACAGGGGTGGGAAGCACTGAAGCTTTCTTT. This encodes CASSFTGVGSTEAFF. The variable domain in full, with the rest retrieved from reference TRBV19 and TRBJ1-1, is DGGITQSPKYLFRKEGQNVTLSCEQNLNHDAMYWYRQDPGQGLRLIYYSQIVNDFQKGDIAEGYSVSREKKESFPLTVTSAQKNPTAFYLCASSFTGVGSTEAFFGQGTRLTVV.

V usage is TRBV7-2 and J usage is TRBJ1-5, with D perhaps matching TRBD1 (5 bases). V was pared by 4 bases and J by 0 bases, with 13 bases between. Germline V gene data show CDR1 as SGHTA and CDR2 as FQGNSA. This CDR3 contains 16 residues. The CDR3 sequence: CASSWGVVYSNQPQHF. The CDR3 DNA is TGTGCCAGCAGCTGGGGGGTCGTATATAGCAATCAGCCCCAGCATTTT.

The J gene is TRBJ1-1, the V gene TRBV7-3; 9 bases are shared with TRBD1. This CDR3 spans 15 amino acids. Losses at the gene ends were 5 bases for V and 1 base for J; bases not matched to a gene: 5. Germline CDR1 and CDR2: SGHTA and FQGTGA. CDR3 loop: CASSLRTGENTEAFF. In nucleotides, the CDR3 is TGTGCCAGCAGCCTACGGACAGGGGAGAACACTGAAGCTTTCTTT.

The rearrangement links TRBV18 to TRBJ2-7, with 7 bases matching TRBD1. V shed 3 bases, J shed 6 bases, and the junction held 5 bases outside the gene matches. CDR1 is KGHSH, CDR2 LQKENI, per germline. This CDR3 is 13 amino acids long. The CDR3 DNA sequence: TGTGCCAGCTCACCCAGTGACAGGGTCGAGCAGTACTTC. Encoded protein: CASSPSDRVEQYF.

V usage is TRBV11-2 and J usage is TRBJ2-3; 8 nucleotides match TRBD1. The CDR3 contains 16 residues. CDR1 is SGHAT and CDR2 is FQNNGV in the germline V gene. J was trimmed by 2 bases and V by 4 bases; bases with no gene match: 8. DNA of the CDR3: TGTGCCAGCAGCTCCCAGGGGGCGAGGGACACAGATACGCAGTATTTT. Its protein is CASSSQGARDTDTQYF.

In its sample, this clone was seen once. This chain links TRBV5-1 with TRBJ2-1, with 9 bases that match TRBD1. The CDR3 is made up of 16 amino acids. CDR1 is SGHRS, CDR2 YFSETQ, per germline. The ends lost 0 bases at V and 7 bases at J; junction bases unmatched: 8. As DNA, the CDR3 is TGCGCCAGCAGCTTGGAAACAGGGGGCAAGGCTAATGAGCAGTTCTTC. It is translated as CASSLETGGKANEQFF.

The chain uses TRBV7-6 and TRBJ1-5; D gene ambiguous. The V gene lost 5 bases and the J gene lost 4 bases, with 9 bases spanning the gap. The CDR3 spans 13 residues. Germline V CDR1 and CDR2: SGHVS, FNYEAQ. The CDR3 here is CASSTQQNQPQHF. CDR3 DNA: TGTGCCAGCAGCACCCAACAGAATCAGCCCCAGCATTTT.

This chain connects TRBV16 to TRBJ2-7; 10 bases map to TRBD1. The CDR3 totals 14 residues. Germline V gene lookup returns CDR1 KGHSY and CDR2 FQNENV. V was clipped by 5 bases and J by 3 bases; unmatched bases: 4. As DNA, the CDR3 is TGTGCCAGCAGCGGAGGGGACAGGGGCTACGAGCAGTACTTC. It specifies CASSGGDRGYEQYF.

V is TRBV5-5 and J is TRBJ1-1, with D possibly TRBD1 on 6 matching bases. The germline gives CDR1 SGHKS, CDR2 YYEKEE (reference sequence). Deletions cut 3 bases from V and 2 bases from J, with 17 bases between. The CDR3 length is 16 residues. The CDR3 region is CASSSGRTATNTEAFF. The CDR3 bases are TGTGCCAGCAGCTCGGGACGGACAGCAACCAACACTGAAGCTTTCTTT.

The CDR3 loop reads CASQQGLSSYNEQFF. Written as DNA, the CDR3 is TGTGCCAGTCAACAGGGCCTGAGCTCCTACAATGAGCAGTTCTTC. The rearrangement links TRBV25-1 to TRBJ2-1; possibly TRBD1 for D (6 bases). CDR3 length: 15 amino acids. Between the trimmed V and J ends, which lost 9 bases and 0 bases, there was a span of 15 bases. CDR1 and CDR2 from the germline V gene are MGHDK and SYGVNS.

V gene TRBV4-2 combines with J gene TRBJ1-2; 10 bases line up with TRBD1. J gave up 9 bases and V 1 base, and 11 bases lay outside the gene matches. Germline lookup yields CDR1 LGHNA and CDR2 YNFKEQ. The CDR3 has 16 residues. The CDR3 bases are TGTGCCAGCAGCCAAGTCTCAGGACAGGGGGGCGTACGCTACACCTTC. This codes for CASSQVSGQGGVRYTF.

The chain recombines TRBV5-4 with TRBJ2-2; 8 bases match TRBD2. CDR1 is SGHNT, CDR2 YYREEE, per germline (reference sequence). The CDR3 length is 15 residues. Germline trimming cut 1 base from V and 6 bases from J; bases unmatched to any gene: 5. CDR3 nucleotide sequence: TGTGCCAGCAGCTTGCGGGGGGGTAAAGCCGGGGAGCTGTTTTTT. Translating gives CASSLRGGKAGELFF.

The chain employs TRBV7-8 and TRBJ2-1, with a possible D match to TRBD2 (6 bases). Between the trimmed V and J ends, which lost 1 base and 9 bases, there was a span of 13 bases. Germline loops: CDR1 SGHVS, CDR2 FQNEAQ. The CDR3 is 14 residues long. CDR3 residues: CASSLEAGLGEQFF. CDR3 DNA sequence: TGTGCCAGCAGCTTAGAGGCGGGATTAGGTGAGCAGTTCTTC.

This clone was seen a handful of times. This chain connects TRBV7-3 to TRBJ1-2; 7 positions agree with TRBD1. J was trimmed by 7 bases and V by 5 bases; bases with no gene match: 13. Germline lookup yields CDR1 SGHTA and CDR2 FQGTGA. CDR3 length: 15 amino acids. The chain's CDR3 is CASSPSADRISGYTF. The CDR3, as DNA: TGTGCCAGCAGCCCCAGCGCGGACAGGATTAGTGGCTACACCTTC.

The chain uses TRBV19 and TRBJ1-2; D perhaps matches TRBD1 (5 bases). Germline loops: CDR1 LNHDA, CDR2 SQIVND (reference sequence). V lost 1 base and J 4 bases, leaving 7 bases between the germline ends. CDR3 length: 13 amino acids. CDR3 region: CASSIAQGYGYTF. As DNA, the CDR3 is TGTGCCAGTAGTATAGCGCAGGGCTATGGCTACACCTTC.

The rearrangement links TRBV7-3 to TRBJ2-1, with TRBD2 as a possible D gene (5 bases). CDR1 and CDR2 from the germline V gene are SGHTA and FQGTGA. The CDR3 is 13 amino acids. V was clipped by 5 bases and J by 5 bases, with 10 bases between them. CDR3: CASSHQRNNEQFF. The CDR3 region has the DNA TGTGCCAGCAGCCATCAGCGGAACAATGAGCAGTTCTTC.

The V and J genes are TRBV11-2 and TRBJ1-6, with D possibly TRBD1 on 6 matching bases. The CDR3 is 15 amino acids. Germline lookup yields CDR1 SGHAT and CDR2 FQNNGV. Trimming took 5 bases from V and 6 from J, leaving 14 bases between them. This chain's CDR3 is CASSPPGQLNSPLHF. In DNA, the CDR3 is TGTGCCAGCAGCCCGCCCGGACAGCTTAATTCACCCCTCCACTTT.

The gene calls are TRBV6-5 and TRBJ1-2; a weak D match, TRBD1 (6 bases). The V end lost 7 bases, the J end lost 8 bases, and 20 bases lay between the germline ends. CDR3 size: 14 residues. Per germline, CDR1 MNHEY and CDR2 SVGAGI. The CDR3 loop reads CASTAITGLGGYTF. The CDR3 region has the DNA TGTGCCAGCACCGCCATTACAGGGCTTGGGGGCTACACCTTC.

The CDR3 DNA reads TGCGCCAGCGGAACACCTCCCAAACAGGGGAACTATGGCTACACCTTC. It yields the protein CASGTPPKQGNYGYTF. This rearrangement joins TRBV5-1 to TRBJ1-2; 7 bases align to TRBD1. The germline V gene encodes CDR1 SGHRS and CDR2 YFSETQ. This CDR3 comprises 16 residues. Trimming took 7 bases from V and 2 from J; bases not matched to a gene: 14.